The T cell receptor (beta chain) described here comes from a study of blood T cell repertoires in COVID-19. Study-wide context: The cDNA or gDNA used as material had been derived from T cells, B-cell-depleted T cells, or PBMCs.

CDR1 is SSHAT and CDR2 is FNYEAQ in the germline V gene (reference sequence). V trimming: 6 bases; J trimming: 5 bases; junction bases outside the gene matches: 9. The CDR3 extends over 14 amino acids. TCRdb's table, derived via immunoSEQ multiplex PCR, lists solely in-frame clones and lacks some. The sample lists 370,000 or so clones, roughly four fifths seen once, with about 1.2% in the top ten. This clonotype was obtained from a human donor with acute or convalescent COVID-19. The donor label of this sample is uncertain. This chain links TRBV7-7 with TRBJ2-5, with TRBD1 matching over 7 bases. The sample was peripheral blood. The CDR3 DNA reads as TGTGCCAGCAGTCCGCCCGACAGGGCGGAGACCCAGTACTTC. Translated: CASSPPDRAETQYF.